A selection of T cell receptor beta chains follows, all from one sample in a study of T cell repertoires in cytomegalovirus infection. TCRdb redid the calling of the reads with MiXCR, one entry per CDR3 protein. This sample has about 180,000 distinct CDR3 sequences, with approximately 14% found just once. Specimen: PBMCs. The receptors here all came from a human donor in good health (CMV status not recorded). Some clones in this sample may be carry-over from other donors' samples. CDR3s include the opening cysteine and the closing phenylalanine or tryptophan. A D gene is named only where the DNA matches it firmly. Where a row states a size, it is once, few, many or the class of an expanded clone; other rows omit it.

17 TRBJ1-2 TRBV7-9 many TRBD1 CASSQPPGQGPGYGYTF TGTGCCAGCAGCCAACCCCCCGGACAGGGGCCTGGCTATGGCTACACCTTC
17 TRBJ2-2 TRBV7-8 many TRBD1 CASSLGTGYANTGELFF TGTGCCAGCAGCTTAGGGACAGGCTATGCGAACACCGGGGAGCTGTTTTTT
14 TRBJ2-2 TRBV5-4 NA NA CASSSDPFSGELFF TGTGCCAGCAGCTCAGACCCATTCTCCGGGGAGCTGTTTTTT
12 TRBJ2-1 TRBV28 few TRBD2 CASSSAGIEQFF TGTGCCAGCAGTTCAGCGGGAATTGAGCAGTTCTTC
16 TRBJ1-2 TRBV27 few NA CASSPGRLRANYGYTF TGTGCCAGCAGCCCGGGACGGCTAAGAGCTAACTATGGCTACACCTTC
14 TRBJ1-2 TRBV12-3/TRBV12-4 NA NA CASSPVGYNYGYTF TGTGCCAGCAGTCCCGTGGGCTACAACTATGGCTACACCTTC
13 TRBJ2-5 TRBV7-9 few NA CASSLVGMETQYF TGTGCCAGCAGCTTGGTGGGAATGGAGACCCAGTACTTC
14 TRBJ2-1 TRBV15 NA TRBD2 CATSTSGRNNEQFF TGTGCCACCAGCACTAGCGGGAGAAACAATGAGCAGTTCTTC
15 TRBJ2-7 TRBV6-1 many TRBD1 CASSEGQGYSYEQYF TGTGCCAGCAGTGAGGGACAGGGATACTCCTACGAGCAGTACTTC
13 TRBJ2-1 TRBV6-1 many NA CASISHLYNEQFF TGTGCCAGCATATCACATCTTTACAATGAGCAGTTCTTC
14 TRBJ2-7 TRBV12-3/TRBV12-4 few NA CASSAAPLSYEQYF TGTGCCAGCAGTGCGGCCCCTCTCTCCTACGAGCAGTACTTC
12 TRBJ2-1 TRBV4-1 many NA CASSQASGEQFF TGCGCCAGCAGCCAAGCCTCGGGGGAGCAGTTCTTC
15 TRBJ2-7 TRBV10-3 many TRBD1 CAISDQQGISYEQYF TGTGCCATCAGTGATCAACAGGGGATCTCCTACGAGCAGTACTTC
14 TRBJ2-7 TRBV19 few NA CASSVHGARGEQYF TGTGCCAGTAGTGTCCATGGAGCGCGCGGCGAGCAGTACTTC
13 TRBJ2-5 TRBV7-2 many NA CAVRTPGRETQYF TGTGCCGTTCGGACGCCTGGGCGGGAGACCCAGTACTTC
16 TRBJ1-2 TRBV6-5 many NA CASSSKSRTASYGYTF TGTGCCAGCAGTTCCAAATCCAGGACAGCCTCCTATGGCTACACCTTC
15 TRBJ2-7 TRBV5-1 many NA CASSPGIGLLYEQYF TGCGCCAGCAGCCCGGGGATAGGCCTACTCTACGAGCAGTACTTC
13 TRBJ1-1 TRBV28 many NA CASSTVPNGEAFF TGTGCCAGCAGCACAGTACCCAACGGTGAAGCTTTCTTT
14 TRBJ1-1 TRBV5-6 few NA CASSYGTAGTEAFF TGTGCCAGCAGCTATGGGACGGCAGGCACTGAAGCTTTCTTT
12 TRBJ1-1 TRBV6-6 few NA CASRQTNTEAFF TGTGCCAGCAGACAGACAAACACTGAAGCTTTCTTT
13 TRBJ2-5 TRBV10-3 many NA CAINSSPAETQYF TGTGCCATCAATAGCTCTCCAGCGGAGACCCAGTACTTC
15 TRBJ2-2 TRBV4-3 many TRBD2 CASSQNGRTTGELFF TGCGCCAGCAGCCAGAACGGGAGGACCACCGGGGAGCTGTTTTTT
15 TRBJ1-5 TRBV7-2 many NA CASSLATVSNQPQHF TGTGCCAGCAGCTTAGCGACAGTTAGCAATCAGCCCCAGCATTTT
14 TRBJ1-5 TRBV7-2 many TRBD1 CASSPDRGRQPQHF TGTGCCAGCAGCCCAGACAGGGGCCGGCAGCCCCAGCATTTT
13 TRBJ1-4 TRBV20-1 NA NA CSARDLPSGKLFF TGCAGTGCTAGAGACCTACCAAGCGGGAAACTGTTTTTT
14 TRBJ2-7 TRBV7-9 many NA CASSLSAVSYEQYF TGTGCCAGCAGCTTATCGGCAGTCTCCTACGAGCAGTACTTC
15 TRBJ2-1 TRBV7-6 many TRBD2 CASSWAGGARNEQFF TGTGCCAGCAGCTGGGCGGGGGGGGCGAGAAATGAGCAGTTCTTC
17 TRBJ2-6 TRBV7-2 many NA CASSLGGAHSGANVLTF TGTGCCAGCAGCTTAGGGGGCGCCCACTCTGGGGCCAACGTCCTGACTTTC
13 TRBJ1-5 TRBV7-2 many NA CASSPGEGMSQHF TGTGCCAGCAGCCCGGGGGAGGGCATGTCCCAGCATTTT
14 TRBJ1-1 TRBV20-1 few TRBD1 CSARAGQMNTEAFF TGCAGTGCTAGGGCGGGACAGATGAACACTGAAGCTTTCTTT
13 TRBJ1-1 TRBV12-3/TRBV12-4 many TRBD1 CASNQDRGTEAFF TGTGCCAGCAATCAGGACAGGGGCACTGAAGCTTTCTTT
15 TRBJ2-7 TRBV6-6 many TRBD2 CASSYNSAGTYEQYF TGTGCCAGCAGTTACAATTCAGCGGGGACCTACGAGCAGTACTTC
11 TRBJ2-1 TRBV7-2 many NA CASSSGVEQFF TGTGCCAGCAGTTCAGGGGTTGAGCAGTTCTTC
12 TRBJ2-2 TRBV7-3 NA NA CASRQNTGELFF TGTGCCAGCAGACAGAACACCGGGGAGCTGTTTTTT
15 TRBJ1-5 TRBV18 NA NA CASSPQADNNQPQHF TGTGCCAGCTCACCACAGGCCGACAACAATCAGCCCCAGCATTTT
17 TRBJ1-1 TRBV19 NA NA CASSIAEQTRMNTEAFF TGTGCCAGTAGTATAGCGGAACAGACAAGAATGAACACTGAAGCTTTCTTT
15 TRBJ1-5 TRBV7-8 NA NA CASSPGTVSRQPQHF TGTGCCAGCAGCCCGGGGACCGTATCTCGTCAGCCCCAGCATTTT
13 TRBJ2-1 TRBV12-3/TRBV12-4 many TRBD1 CASSPGQGFEQFF TGTGCCAGCAGTCCGGGACAGGGGTTTGAGCAGTTCTTC
14 TRBJ2-6 TRBV19 many NA CASSILSGANVLTF TGTGCCAGTAGTATCCTCTCTGGGGCCAACGTCCTGACTTTC
15 TRBJ1-6 TRBV20-1 many TRBD1 CSASRGTDYNSPLHF TGCAGTGCTAGTCGGGGGACAGATTATAATTCACCCCTCCACTTT
15 TRBJ2-7 TRBV20-1 few TRBD2 CSAIFYVAGNYEQYF TGCAGTGCTATTTTCTACGTAGCGGGGAACTACGAGCAGTACTTC
16 TRBJ2-1 TRBV4-1 NA TRBD2 CASSHPSGRAQNEQFF TGCGCCAGCAGCCACCCTAGCGGGAGGGCCCAGAATGAGCAGTTCTTC
15 TRBJ2-1 TRBV15 NA NA CATSRDSRGAHEQFF TGTGCCACCAGCAGAGATAGCAGGGGGGCCCATGAGCAGTTCTTC
12 TRBJ2-3 TRBV20-1 NA NA CSARAGPDTQYF TGCAGTGCTAGAGCTGGACCGGATACGCAGTATTTT
12 TRBJ2-2 TRBV25-1 NA NA CASSEQTGELFF TGTGCCAGCAGTGAGCAGACCGGGGAGCTGTTTTTT
12 TRBJ1-1 TRBV29-1 few NA CSVALRNTEAFF TGCAGCGTTGCCCTCAGAAACACTGAAGCTTTCTTT
15 TRBJ1-2 TRBV27 NA NA CASSLTGWDNYGYTF TGTGCCAGCAGTCTAACAGGGTGGGATAACTATGGCTACACCTTC
13 TRBJ2-1 TRBV7-2 many NA CASSLAWGNEQFF TGTGCCAGCAGCTTGGCGTGGGGGAATGAGCAGTTCTTC
15 TRBJ2-2 TRBV7-3 few TRBD1 CASSFRTGVTGELFF TGTGCCAGCAGCTTTAGGACAGGGGTCACCGGGGAGCTGTTTTTT
14 TRBJ2-7 TRBV9 NA NA CASSLSGERDEQYF TGTGCCAGCAGCCTCTCGGGGGAGAGGGACGAGCAGTACTTC
13 TRBJ1-2 TRBV5-1 many NA CASSLGQSYGYTF TGCGCCAGCAGCTTGGGACAGTCCTATGGCTACACCTTC
16 TRBJ1-3 TRBV7-9 many NA CASSLGNRLSGNTIYF TGTGCCAGCAGCCTGGGCAATAGGCTCTCTGGAAACACCATATATTTT
16 TRBJ2-2 TRBV5-1 NA NA CASSLAVTENTGELFF TGCGCCAGCAGCTTGGCAGTAACAGAGAACACCGGGGAGCTGTTTTTT